Listed here are 23 T cell receptor beta chains from one sample, sequenced in a study of beta chain features in type 1 diabetes. No antigen has been assigned to these receptors. Study observations and caveats: Among patients with Type 1 diabetes, TCRB CDR3s were moderately but significantly shorter in every one of the four CD4+ subsets.

The isolated RNA, all of it, was reverse transcribed, so expressed TCRB transcripts were what got sequenced. Produced via immunoSEQ multiplex PCR; TCRdb's table is partial and in-frame only. The table records about 660,000 clones, around 15% of them present only once. Input material: naive CD4+ T cells from blood. The source of these receptors is a man aged 18 to 35 with type 1 diabetes.

This chain connects TRBV7-8 to TRBJ1-2, with D possibly matching TRBD1 (6 bases). Per germline, CDR1 SGHVS and CDR2 FQNEAQ. The V and J ends lost 2 bases and 4 bases respectively, with 11 bases between them. This CDR3 contains 14 residues. CDR3 in DNA: TGTGCCAGCAGCTTACAGGGGCCTGGCTATGGCTACACCTTC. Translation: CASSLQGPGYGYTF.

This chain joins TRBV28 and TRBJ2-7; 7 bases are shared with TRBD1. Trimming removed 8 bases from V and 0 bases from J; junction bases left unmatched: 7. The CDR3 length is 14 residues. Germline V CDR1 and CDR2: MDHEN, SYDVKM. This chain's CDR3 is CASLTTGDSYEQYF. The CDR3 bases are TGTGCCAGCCTCACAACAGGGGACTCCTACGAGCAGTACTTC.

The chain has TRBV7-2 and TRBJ2-1; D is undetermined. Germline CDR1 reads SGHTA; CDR2 reads FQGNSA. V was shortened by 6 bases and J by 6 bases, with 9 bases between the two germline ends. The length of the CDR3 is 12 residues. The CDR3 region is CASRLGFNEQFF. The CDR3 nucleotides are TGTGCCAGCAGACTGGGATTCAATGAGCAGTTCTTC.

This CDR3 reads CASSSQENTGELFF. The CDR3 nucleotides are TGTGCCAGCAGCTCACAGGAGAACACCGGGGAGCTGTTTTTT. V is TRBV7-9 and J is TRBJ2-2; possible D gene TRBD1, 5 bases. This CDR3 is 14 amino acids long. Germline V CDR1 and CDR2: SEHNR, FQNEAQ (reference sequence). The ends were cut back, 4 bases at V and 1 base at J, with 7 bases in the middle.

This clone showed up just a few times. The chain is built from TRBV7-2 and TRBJ2-2, with TRBD1 as a possible D gene (6 bases). Germline CDR1 and CDR2: SGHTA and FQGNSA. V dropped 2 bases and J dropped 7 bases, with 14 bases sitting between them. The CDR3 spans 15 residues. The CDR3 DNA reads TGTGCCAGCAGCTTAAACACAGGGATGAGCGGGGAGCTGTTTTTT. It yields the protein CASSLNTGMSGELFF.

The chain employs TRBV20-1 and TRBJ1-1; the match to TRBD1 covers 11 bases. The CDR3 sequence is 11 residues long. Germline values: CDR1 DFQATT, CDR2 SNEGSKA (reference sequence). V lost 4 bases to trimming and J lost 11 bases; unmatched junction nucleotides: 3. In nucleotides, the CDR3 is TGCAGTGCTACGGGACAGGGGGGTGCTTTCTTT. Amino acid sequence: CSATGQGGAFF.

The rearrangement joins TRBV28 to TRBJ2-7, with D unclear. The CDR3 sequence is 15 residues long. V gave up 6 bases and J gave up 6 bases, with 21 bases separating them. The germline gives CDR1 MDHEN, CDR2 SYDVKM. The CDR3 sequence: CASRPPGSALGEQYF. The CDR3, as DNA: TGTGCCAGCAGGCCCCCCGGCTCAGCGCTGGGCGAGCAGTACTTC.

This clone was seen more than once but under ten times. V is TRBV18 and J is TRBJ2-4; D ambiguous. The length of the CDR3 is 15 residues. Trimming left V 0 bases short and J 8 bases short, with 14 bases between. From germline, CDR1 is KGHSH and CDR2 LQKENI. The CDR3 region is CASSPPTASRDIQYF. CDR3 nucleotides: TGTGCCAGCTCACCACCGACGGCTTCCCGGGACATTCAGTACTTC.

This clone has a handful of counts. The V call is TRBV6-4, the J call TRBJ1-2, with D perhaps matching TRBD1 (6 bases). This CDR3 region has 11 residues. Trimming removed 10 bases at V and 6 bases at J, with 12 bases between. Germline V gene sequence: CDR1 MRHNA, CDR2 SNTAGT. In DNA, the CDR3 is TGTGCCACGAGAGGGGGGGATGGCTACACCTTC. Protein sequence: CATRGGDGYTF.

This chain uses TRBV5-4 with TRBJ2-7, with 7 positions matching TRBD1. The CDR3 extends over 13 amino acids. Losses at the gene ends were 3 bases for V and 4 bases for J; bases not matched to a gene: 4. Germline values: CDR1 SGHNT, CDR2 YYREEE (reference sequence). For the CDR3, the DNA is TGTGCCAGCAGCTCCACGACAGGGTACGAGCAGTACTTC. It is translated as CASSSTTGYEQYF.

This clone showed up just a few times. The CDR3, as DNA: TGCGCCAGCAGCCTCACCTTTGATACGCAGTATTTT. It specifies CASSLTFDTQYF. The rearrangement uses TRBV5-1 and TRBJ2-3; no definite D call. The CDR3 length is 12 residues. Between the trimmed V and J ends, which lost 4 bases and 6 bases, there was a span of 9 bases. Germline V gene sequence: CDR1 SGHRS, CDR2 YFSETQ.

Notes on this clone: At one boundary the junction diverges from the germline segment, which might be a read error. This chain links TRBV28 with TRBJ1-2; TRBD1 agrees at 7 bases. CDR1 MDHEN and CDR2 SYDVKM come from the germline V gene. CDR3 length equals 14 residues. CDR3 in DNA: TGTGCCAGCAGTTTCGGACAGGCTAATTATGGCTACACCTTC. This sequence encodes CASSFGQANYGYTF.

V gene TRBV6-5 combines with J gene TRBJ2-2; the D gene could be TRBD1 or TRBD2 (5 bases each). V shed 3 bases and J shed 2 bases, with 10 bases lying between them. Germline V CDR1 and CDR2: MNHEY, SVGAGI. The CDR3 covers 15 residues. CDR3 nucleotide sequence: TGTGCCAGCAGTTATACGGGACCAAACACCGGGGAGCTGTTTTTT. It codes for CASSYTGPNTGELFF.

Points on this clone: Germline and junction disagree at one end, which may indicate a read error. The CDR3 coding sequence is TGTGCTAGCAGCCTAGGACAGCCCCAAGAGACCCAGTACTTC. Its protein product is CASSLGQPQETQYF. The V gene is TRBV7-7, the J gene TRBJ2-5, with D possibly matching TRBD1 (6 bases). Germline lookup yields CDR1 SSHAT and CDR2 FNYEAQ (reference sequence). This CDR3 contains 14 residues.

The V and J genes are TRBV29-1 and TRBJ1-5; TRBD1 is a possible D gene (5 bases). Germline lookup yields CDR1 SQVTM and CDR2 ANQGSEA. The CDR3 sequence is 13 residues long. Trimming left V 6 bases short and J 3 bases short, with 12 bases between. CDR3 coding DNA: TGCAGCGTCGACCAGGGAAACAATCAGCCCCAGCATTTT. Its translation: CSVDQGNNQPQHF.

The rearrangement links TRBV18 to TRBJ1-2; D might be TRBD1 (5 bases). This CDR3 comprises 15 residues. V was pared by 3 bases and J by 0 bases, with 11 bases between. Germline V gene data show CDR1 as KGHSH and CDR2 as LQKENI. The CDR3 sequence: CASSPGAKANYGYTF. CDR3 sequence (DNA): TGTGCCAGCTCACCCGGGGCAAAAGCTAACTATGGCTACACCTTC.

The gene calls are TRBV5-1 and TRBJ2-6; D is unclear. The CDR3 has 16 amino acids. The germline CDR1 and CDR2 sequences are SGHRS and YFSETQ. V lost 1 base and J 1 base, leaving 9 bases between the germline ends. The DNA of the CDR3 is TGCGCCAGCAGCTTGTGGGCCCAGTCTGGGGCCAACGTCCTGACTTTC. This translates into CASSLWAQSGANVLTF. Full variable domain (remainder filled in from reference TRBV5-1 and TRBJ2-6): KAGVTQTPRYLIKTRGQQVTLSCSPISGHRSVSWYQQTPGQGLQFLFEYFSETQRNKGNFPGRFSGRQFSNSRSEMNVSTLELGDSALYLCASSLWAQSGANVLTFGAGSRLTVL.

The rearrangement joins TRBV6-5 to TRBJ2-7; 7 bases align to TRBD2. The junction had 9 bases not matched to a gene; V was cut back by 6 bases and J by 4 bases. This CDR3 spans 14 amino acids. Germline V gene sequence: CDR1 MNHEY, CDR2 SVGAGI. CDR3 DNA: TGTGCCAGCAGCCACGGACTAGTAAGTTACGAGCAGTACTTC. Amino acid sequence: CASSHGLVSYEQYF.

This clone was counted between two and nine times. The J gene is TRBJ2-5, the V gene TRBV6-6, with D possibly being TRBD1 (6 bases). Trimming pared 0 bases from V and 4 bases from J, leaving 15 bases between. Looked up from germline, CDR1 is MNHNY and CDR2 is SVGAGI (reference sequence). The CDR3 is made up of 16 amino acids. DNA for the CDR3: TGTGCCAGCAGTTACTCAGGCCAGGGGAGCGGAGAGACCCAGTACTTC. Translation: CASSYSGQGSGETQYF.

This clone has just a few counts. The rearrangement joins TRBV18 to TRBJ2-5, with D possibly being TRBD1 or TRBD2 (5 bases each). The V end was cut by 6 bases, the J end by 5 bases, with 25 bases between. Germline V lookup: CDR1 KGHSH, CDR2 LQKENI. This CDR3 has 17 residues. CDR3 sequence (DNA): TGTGCCAGCTCTCCCATAATGATCGGGGCGTCAATGGAGACCCAGTACTTC. It is translated as CASSPIMIGASMETQYF.

This clone was seen more than once but under ten times. Germline and junction disagree at one end, which may indicate a read error. This rearrangement joins TRBV7-7 to TRBJ2-3; D uncertain. The germline V gene encodes CDR1 SSHAT and CDR2 FNYEAQ (reference sequence). The CDR3 consists of 13 residues. The CDR3 DNA follows: TGTGCTAGCAGCTCTACCCGGGCAGATACGCAGTATTTT. Its translation is CASSSTRADTQYF.

There are a few counts of this clone. The J gene is TRBJ2-3, the V gene TRBV28; possibly TRBD2 for D (6 bases). V shed 4 bases and J shed 7 bases, with 12 bases lying between them. Germline-derived CDR1 and CDR2 are MDHEN and SYDVKM. The CDR3 is 13 amino acids. The DNA of the CDR3 is TGTGCCAGCAGTTCGGGGACTCCAAATACGCAGTATTTT. Translation gives CASSSGTPNTQYF.

J is TRBJ2-5 and V is TRBV14, with D unclear. The V gene lost 4 bases and the J gene lost 5 bases, with 8 bases spanning the gap. This CDR3 is built from 12 residues. Germline assignment: CDR1 SGHDN and CDR2 FVKESK. The CDR3, as DNA: TGTGCCAGCAGCCCCGGTTGGGAGACCCAGTACTTC. Translated, it gives CASSPGWETQYF.